This TCR beta chain was recorded in a study of shared clonotypes between healthy human individuals. Whole-study results and caveats: Represented diversity (both genetic and exposure-history) was limited by the small number of donors. Sampling covered nothing but blood. Tissue TCR repertoires likely differ from those found in blood.

A remark on this clone: The antigen remains undetermined.

The CDR3 runs to 15 residues. V was shortened by 0 bases and J by 3 bases, with 9 bases between the two germline ends. Per the germline V gene, CDR1 is MGHRA and CDR2 is YSYEKL. Some clones are missing from TCRdb's copy, which holds only in-frame ones; the method was immunoSEQ multiplex PCR. The sample holds about 1,800,000 clones, about 95% seen once. Naivety among CD8 cells was defined by CD45RO negativity and positive CCR7 selection, thereby excluding terminally differentiated effector memory CD45RA+ cells. All donors qualified as healthy HIV-negative adults and had experienced no recent acute infections or vaccinations.

The chain uses TRBV4-1 and TRBJ1-5; D is undetermined. The sequence was obtained from a man aged 18 to 30 in good health. Sequencing used naive CD8+ T cells sorted from blood. CDR3 region: CASSQDMDLNQPQHF. In DNA, the CDR3 is TGCGCCAGCAGCCAAGACATGGACCTCAATCAGCCCCAGCATTTT.